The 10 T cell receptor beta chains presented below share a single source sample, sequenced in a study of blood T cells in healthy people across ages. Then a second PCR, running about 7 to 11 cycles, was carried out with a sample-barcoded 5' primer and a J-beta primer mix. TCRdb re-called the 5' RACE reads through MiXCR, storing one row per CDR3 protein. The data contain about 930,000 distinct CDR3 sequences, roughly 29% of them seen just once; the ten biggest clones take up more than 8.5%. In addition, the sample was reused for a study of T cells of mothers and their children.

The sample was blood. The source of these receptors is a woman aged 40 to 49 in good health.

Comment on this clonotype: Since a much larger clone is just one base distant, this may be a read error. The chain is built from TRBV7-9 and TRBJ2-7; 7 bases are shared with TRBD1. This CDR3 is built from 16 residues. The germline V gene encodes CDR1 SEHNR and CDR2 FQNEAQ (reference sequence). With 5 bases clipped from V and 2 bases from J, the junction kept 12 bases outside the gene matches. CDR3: CASSPRPPGQTYEQYF. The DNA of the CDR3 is TGTGCCAGCAGCCCTAGGCCGCCGGGACAGACCTACGAGCAGTACTTC.

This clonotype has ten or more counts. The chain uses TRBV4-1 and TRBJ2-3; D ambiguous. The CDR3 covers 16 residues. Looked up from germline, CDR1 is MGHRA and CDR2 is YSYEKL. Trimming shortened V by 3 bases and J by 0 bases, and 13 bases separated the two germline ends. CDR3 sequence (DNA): TGCGCCAGCAGCCAGAAGGGTCACATAAGCACAGATACGCAGTATTTT. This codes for CASSQKGHISTDTQYF.

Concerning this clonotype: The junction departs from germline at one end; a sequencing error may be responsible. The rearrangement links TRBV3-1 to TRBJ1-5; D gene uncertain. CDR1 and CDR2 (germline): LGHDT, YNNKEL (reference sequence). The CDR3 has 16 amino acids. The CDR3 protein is CAGSQEPPAGNQPQHF. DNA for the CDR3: TGTGCCGGCAGCCAAGAACCCCCGGCCGGCAATCAGCCCCAGCATTTT.

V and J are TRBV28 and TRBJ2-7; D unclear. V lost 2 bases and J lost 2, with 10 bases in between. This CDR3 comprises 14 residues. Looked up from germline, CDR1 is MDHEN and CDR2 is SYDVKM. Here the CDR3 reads CASSLVQHTYEQYF. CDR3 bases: TGTGCCAGCAGTTTAGTACAGCATACCTACGAGCAGTACTTC.

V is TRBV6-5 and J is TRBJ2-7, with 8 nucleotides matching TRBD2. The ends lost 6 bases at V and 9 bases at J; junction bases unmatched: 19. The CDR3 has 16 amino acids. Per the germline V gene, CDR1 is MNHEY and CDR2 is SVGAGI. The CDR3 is CASSLIAGGAYNGQYF. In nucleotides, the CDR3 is TGTGCCAGCAGCTTAATTGCGGGGGGAGCCTACAATGGGCAGTACTTC.

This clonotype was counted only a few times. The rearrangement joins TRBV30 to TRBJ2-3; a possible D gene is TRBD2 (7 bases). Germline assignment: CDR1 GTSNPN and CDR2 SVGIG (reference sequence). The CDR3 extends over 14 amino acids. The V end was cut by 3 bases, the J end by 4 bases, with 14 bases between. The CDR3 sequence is CAWRVGGGADTQYF. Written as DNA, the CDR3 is TGTGCCTGGAGGGTCGGCGGGGGCGCAGATACGCAGTATTTT. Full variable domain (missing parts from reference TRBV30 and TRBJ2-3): SQTIHQWPATLVQPVGSPLSLECTVEGTSNPNLYWYRQAAGRGLQLLFYSVGIGQISSEVPQNLSASRPQDRQFILSSKKLLLSDSGFYLCAWRVGGGADTQYFGPGTRLTVL.

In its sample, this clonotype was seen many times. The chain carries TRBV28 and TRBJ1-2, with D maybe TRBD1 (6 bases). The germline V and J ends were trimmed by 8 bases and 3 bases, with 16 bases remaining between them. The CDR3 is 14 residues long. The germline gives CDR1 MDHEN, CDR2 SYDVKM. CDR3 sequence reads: CASLMGGLDYGYTF. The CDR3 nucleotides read TGTGCCAGCTTGATGGGGGGCCTAGACTATGGCTACACCTTC.

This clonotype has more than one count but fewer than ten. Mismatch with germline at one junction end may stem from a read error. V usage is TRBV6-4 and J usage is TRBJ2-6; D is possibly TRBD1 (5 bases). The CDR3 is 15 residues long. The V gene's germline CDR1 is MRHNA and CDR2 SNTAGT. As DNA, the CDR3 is TGTGCCAGCAGCCCCTCAACATCTGGGGCCAACGCCCTGACTTTC. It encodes CASSPSTSGANALTF.

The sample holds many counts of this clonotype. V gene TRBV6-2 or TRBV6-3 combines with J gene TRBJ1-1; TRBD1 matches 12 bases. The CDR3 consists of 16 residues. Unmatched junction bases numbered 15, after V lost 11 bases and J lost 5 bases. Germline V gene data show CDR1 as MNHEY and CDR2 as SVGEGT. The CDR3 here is CACIPGQGAFSTEAFF. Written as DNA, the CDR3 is TGTGCCTGCATACCGGGACAGGGGGCGTTTTCGACTGAAGCTTTCTTT.

The CDR3 loop is CASKGARRDEQFF. The CDR3 bases are TGTGCCAGCAAAGGGGCCCGGCGCGATGAGCAGTTCTTC. The rearrangement links TRBV6-5 to TRBJ2-1; a weak D match, TRBD1 (5 bases). This CDR3 is 13 amino acids long. Germline CDR1 is MNHEY and CDR2 is SVGAGI. The germline V and J ends were trimmed by 7 bases and 8 bases, with 15 bases remaining between them.